The subject of this entry is one T cell receptor (beta chain). This record belongs to a study of T-cell reconstitution after alpha-beta-depleted transplantation in children. Trimming cost V 2 bases and J 4 bases, with 8 bases left between them. The CDR3 runs to 13 residues. CDR1 and CDR2 from the germline V gene are SGHTA and FQGNSA. Unique molecular identifiers were used in preparing the TCRbeta library. TCRdb analysed the PCR reads with MiXCR anew, one entry per CDR3 protein. This sample carries approximately 430,000 distinct CDR3 sequences, 15% to 20% of them seen once, and the ten largest clones take 25% to 30%.

The sequences come from PBMCs, mostly from graft donor cells, collected 360 days after TCRalphabeta/CD19-depleted stem cell transplant. The chain carries TRBV7-2 and TRBJ1-1, with D unclear. The TCR originated in a boy under two years old who had a stem cell transplant for Wiskott-Aldrich syndrome, so the T cells may come from the graft donor. The CDR3 nucleotides read TGTGCCAGCAGCTTATGGGTGGGCACTGAAGCTTTCTTT. This gives the protein CASSLWVGTEAFF.